This TCR beta chain was found in a study of blood T cell repertoires in COVID-19. Study information: Acute-phase and convalescent COVID-19 samples originated in the United States, Italy and Spain. Nucleic acid was either cDNA or gDNA, and it came from T cells, B-cell-depleted T cells, or PBMCs.

CDR1 is LNHDA, CDR2 SQIVND, per germline (reference sequence). CDR3 size: 15 residues. V lost 1 base and J lost 3, with 10 bases in between. TCRdb keeps only in-frame clones here, not all; method: immunoSEQ multiplex PCR. The table shows 150,000 or so clones, with 90% occurring only once. This clone was picked up a small number of times. The gene calls are TRBV19 and TRBJ1-5; perhaps TRBD1 as D (6 bases). The TCR originated in a man over 45 with acute or convalescent COVID-19. Source material: peripheral blood. The CDR3 reads CASSIVSGDNQPQHF. The CDR3 DNA is TGTGCCAGTAGTATAGTTTCAGGGGACAATCAGCCCCAGCATTTT.